This TCR beta chain was recovered during a study of T cells in Graves' hyperthyroidism and ophthalmopathy. This clonotype was counted between two and nine times. Uncontrolled infection, other autoimmune disease, pregnancy and lactation each barred patients from inclusion. Amplified regions were TCR beta CDR3 sequences from RNA transcripts. An initial round of RT-PCR targeting the TCR CDR3 relied on the HTBI primer set. One entry per CDR3 protein results from TCRdb running MiXCR on the multiplex PCR reads. The sample has about 640,000 distinct CDR3 sequences; around 21% are singletons. The sample was blood. The receptor was isolated from a young man with Graves' ophthalmopathy.

The CDR3 reads CASSLTGLAGWYEQFF. The CDR3 coding sequence is TGTGCCAGCAGCTTAACGGGACTAGCGGGATGGTATGAGCAGTTCTTC. This chain links TRBV7-8 with TRBJ2-1; 13 bases are a match to TRBD2. V shed 2 bases, J shed 8 bases, and the junction held 6 bases outside the gene matches. The V gene's germline CDR1 is SGHVS and CDR2 FQNEAQ. The CDR3 totals 16 residues.